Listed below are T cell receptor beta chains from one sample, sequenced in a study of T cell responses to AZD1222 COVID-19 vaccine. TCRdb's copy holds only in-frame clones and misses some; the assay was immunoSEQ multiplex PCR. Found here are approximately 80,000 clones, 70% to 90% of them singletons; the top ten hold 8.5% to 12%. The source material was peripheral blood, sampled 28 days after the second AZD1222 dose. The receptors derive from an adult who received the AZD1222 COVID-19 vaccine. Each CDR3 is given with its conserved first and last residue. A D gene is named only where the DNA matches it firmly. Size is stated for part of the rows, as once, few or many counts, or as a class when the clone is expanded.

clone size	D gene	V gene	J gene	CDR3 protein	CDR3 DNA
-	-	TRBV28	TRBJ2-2	CASSLTPGELFF	TGTGCCAGCAGTCTAACCCCCGGGGAGCTGTTTTTT
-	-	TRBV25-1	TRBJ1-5	CASSGIESYNQPQHF	TGTGCCAGCAGTGGAATTGAGAGCTACAATCAGCCCCAGCATTTT
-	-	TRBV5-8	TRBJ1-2	CASSSELTRGGGYTF	TGTGCCAGCAGCTCTGAGTTGACGAGAGGGGGGGGCTACACCTTC
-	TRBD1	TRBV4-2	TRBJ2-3	CASSLSGTGPTDTQYF	TGTGCCAGCAGCCTCAGCGGGACAGGGCCCACAGATACGCAGTATTTT
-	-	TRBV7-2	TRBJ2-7	CASSAAAYEQYF	TGTGCCAGCAGCGCAGCGGCCTACGAGCAGTACTTC
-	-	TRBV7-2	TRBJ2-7	CASSSDSDGGRYEQYF	TGTGCCAGCAGCTCCGACTCCGACGGAGGAAGGTACGAGCAGTACTTC
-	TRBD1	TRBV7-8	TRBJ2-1	CASRGQGNNEQFF	TGTGCCAGCAGGGGACAGGGAAACAATGAGCAGTTCTTC
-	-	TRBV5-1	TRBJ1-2	CASSLEGRGYTF	TGCGCCAGCAGCTTGGAGGGTAGGGGCTACACCTTC
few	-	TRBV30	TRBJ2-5	CAWSSVLRETQYF	TGTGCCTGGAGCTCCGTTCTGAGGGAGACCCAGTACTTC
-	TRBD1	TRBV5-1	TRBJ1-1	CASSSTGDWTEAFF	TGCGCCAGCAGCTCAACAGGGGATTGGACTGAAGCTTTCTTT
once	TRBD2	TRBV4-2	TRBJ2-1	CASSQDFTSGGNEQFF	TGTGCCAGCAGCCAAGATTTCACTAGCGGGGGTAATGAGCAGTTCTTC
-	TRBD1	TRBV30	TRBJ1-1	CASSTGTEAFF	TGTGCCTCCTCGACAGGGACTGAAGCTTTCTTT
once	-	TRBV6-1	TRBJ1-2	CASSVGGALGYTF	TGTGCCAGCAGTGTTGGGGGGGCGCTGGGCTACACCTTC
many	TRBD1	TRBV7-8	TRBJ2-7	CASSYGTGVSYEQYF	TGTGCCAGCAGCTACGGGACAGGGGTATCCTACGAGCAGTACTTC
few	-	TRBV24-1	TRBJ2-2	CATSHPGPGTTGELFF	TGTGCCACCAGTCACCCCGGACCGGGGACCACCGGGGAGCTGTTTTTT
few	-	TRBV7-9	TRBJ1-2	CASSLSSGFPIGTF	TGTGCCAGCAGCTTATCCTCGGGCTTTCCGATTGGCACCTTC
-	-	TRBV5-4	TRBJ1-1	CASSLGPEAFF	TGTGCCAGCAGCTTGGGTCCTGAAGCTTTCTTT
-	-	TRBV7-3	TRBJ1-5	CASSPQGLGRSNQPQHF	TGTGCCAGCAGCCCCCAGGGCCTGGGCAGAAGCAATCAGCCCCAGCATTTT
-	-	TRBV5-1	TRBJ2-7	CASSFRGGAYEQYF	TGCGCCAGCAGCTTTCGAGGGGGGGCCTACGAGCAGTACTTC
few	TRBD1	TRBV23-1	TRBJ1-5	CANPTGTGAQEEIGINQPQHF	TGCGCCAACCCAACCGGGACAGGGGCGCAAGAAGAAATAGGAATAAATCAGCCCCAGCATTTT
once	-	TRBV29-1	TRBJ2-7	CSVRTESYEQYF	TGCAGCGTTCGTACGGAGTCCTACGAGCAGTACTTC
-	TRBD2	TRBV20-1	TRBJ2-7	CSASIAGQSYEQYF	TGCAGTGCTAGTATAGCGGGGCAGTCCTACGAGCAGTACTTC